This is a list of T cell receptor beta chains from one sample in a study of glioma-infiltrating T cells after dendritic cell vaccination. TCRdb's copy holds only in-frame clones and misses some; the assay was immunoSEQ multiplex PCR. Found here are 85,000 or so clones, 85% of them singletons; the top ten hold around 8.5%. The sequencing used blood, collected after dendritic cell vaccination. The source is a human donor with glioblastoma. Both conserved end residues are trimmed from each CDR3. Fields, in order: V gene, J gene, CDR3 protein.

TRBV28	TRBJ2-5	ASTTQSQETQY
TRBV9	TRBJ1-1	ASSDQRGAVLNTEAF
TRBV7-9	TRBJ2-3	ASSLGRVGGSTDTQY
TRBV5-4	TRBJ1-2	ASSSPLVGSETVWGYT
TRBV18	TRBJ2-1	ASSPLTSGGKAEQF
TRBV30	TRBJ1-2	ASAGQNNYGYT
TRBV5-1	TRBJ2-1	ASSGQGPYNEQF
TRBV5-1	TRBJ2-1	ASSFTRGQGNEQF
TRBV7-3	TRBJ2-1	ASSLLAGTSGSYNEQF
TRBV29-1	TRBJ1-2	SVVVTGASVYGYT
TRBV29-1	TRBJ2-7	SINSGSSYEQY
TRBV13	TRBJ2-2	ASSPRGVAGASGELF
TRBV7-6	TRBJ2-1	ASSLSAGPYNEQF
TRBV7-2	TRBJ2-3	ASSLALTSGGDTQY
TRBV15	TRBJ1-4	ATSRGGGSTEKLF
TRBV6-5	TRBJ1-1	ASSRTVGDTEAF
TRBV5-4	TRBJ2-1	ASSFDSSTRGHEQF
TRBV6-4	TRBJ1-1	ASSVNGNTEAF
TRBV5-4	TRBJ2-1	ASSLTGGNEQF
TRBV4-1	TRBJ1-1	ASRVIQGENTEAF
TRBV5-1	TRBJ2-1	ASSPPAGGSGNEQF
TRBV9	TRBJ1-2	ASHRTGAYYGYT
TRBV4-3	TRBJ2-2	ASSQDPAGVPNGELF
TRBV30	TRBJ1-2	AWAGTGRIYGYT
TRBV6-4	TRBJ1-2	ASSDSDRGGYT
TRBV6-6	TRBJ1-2	ASRTQGLNGYT
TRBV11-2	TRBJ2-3	ASSSARDTDTQY
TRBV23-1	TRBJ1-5	ASSLTGASGQPQH
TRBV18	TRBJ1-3	ASSSSGTGEGNTIY
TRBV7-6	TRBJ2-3	ASSSEASGTDRLTDTQY
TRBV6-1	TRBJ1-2	ASSEKEFYGYT
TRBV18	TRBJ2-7	ASSPQGNEQY
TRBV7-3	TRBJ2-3	ASSFSGRSDTQY
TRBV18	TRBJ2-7	ASSPTGSLYEQY
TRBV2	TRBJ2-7	ASSGTSGGQNEQY
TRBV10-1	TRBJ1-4	ASSPRDRSFVEEKLF
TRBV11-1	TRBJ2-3	ASTPGTDTQY
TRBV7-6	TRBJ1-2	ASSLGQGRGYGYT
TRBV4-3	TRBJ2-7	ASSQDLGTTGGRYEQY
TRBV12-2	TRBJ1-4	ASRPNDRGQGAYEKLF
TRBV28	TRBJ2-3	ASSFVAGTDTQY
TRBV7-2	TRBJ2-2	ASGGQVILTGELF
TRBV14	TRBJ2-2	ASSQWRTVTGELF
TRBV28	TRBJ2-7	ASSSPGQNLYEQY
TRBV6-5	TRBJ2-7	ASSEARIYEQY
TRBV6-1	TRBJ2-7	ASSVQVTSHDEQY
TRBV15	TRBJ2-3	ATSRGLAGVTDTQY
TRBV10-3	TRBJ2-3	AISDRPQGQITDTQY
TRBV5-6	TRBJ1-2	ASSLVQFAYGYT
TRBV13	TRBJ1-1	ASSSTGRFTEAF
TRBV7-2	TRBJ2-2	ASSDRGHPQAGELF
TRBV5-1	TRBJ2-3	ASSLGTVSTDTQY
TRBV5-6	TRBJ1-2	ASSLAGSDGYT
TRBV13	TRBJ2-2	ASSLDRGRYTGELF
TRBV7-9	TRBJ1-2	ASSPDRRPSS
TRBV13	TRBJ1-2	ASSSYGQVAHGYT
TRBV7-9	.	ASSFAPGYEQY
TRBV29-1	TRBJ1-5	SDLGQGDNQPQH
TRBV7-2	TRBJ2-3	ASSPAGTSGVDTQY
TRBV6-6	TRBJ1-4	ASSYSTGKIGEKLF